The T cell receptor beta chain described here comes from a study of cytomegalovirus exposure and HLA in healthy donors. This clone was found once. Primers: 60 Vbeta forward and 13 Jbeta reverse. TCRdb keeps only in-frame clones here, not all; method: immunoSEQ multiplex PCR. This sample yields approximately 170,000 clones, of which about 85% are seen a single time; 1% belongs to the top ten. Germline V gene data show CDR1 as PRHDT and CDR2 as FYEKMQ (reference sequence). The V gene lost 1 base and the J gene lost 5 bases, with 5 bases spanning the gap. This CDR3 comprises 12 residues. The chain is built from TRBV13 and TRBJ2-5; perhaps TRBD1 as D (5 bases). This sequence originates from a boy younger than 10 in good health and CMV-seronegative. The sequencing sample was made of PBMCs. CDR3 in amino acids: CASSLDRETQYF. In DNA, the CDR3 is TGTGCCAGCAGCTTAGACAGGGAGACCCAGTACTTC.